The 6 T cell receptor beta chains reported below all come from one sample, sequenced in a study of regulatory T cells in long-lasting Graves disease. Described time point: newly diagnosed GD, antithyroid drugs for less than 3 months. There was RNA extracted from PBMCs, and the TCR library was made from it. Building of the TCR beta libraries involved iRepertoire HTBI primers and Arm-PCR of CDR3 regions. TCRdb processed the multiplex PCR reads anew with MiXCR; each CDR3 protein has one entry. The sample yields around 450,000 distinct CDR3 sequences, around 15% seen once. This sample also belongs to another study, concerning T cells in Graves' hyperthyroidism and ophthalmopathy.

The material was peripheral blood mononuclear cells (PBMCs), obtained at new diagnosis, from a patient treated with antithyroid drugs. These receptors originate from a man aged 35 to 55 with Graves disease.

This clonotype was detected ten times or more. This chain connects TRBV27 to TRBJ2-7; weak D call: TRBD2 (6 bases). CDR1 is MNHEY and CDR2 is SMNVEV in the germline V gene (reference sequence). V was trimmed by 5 bases and J by 4 bases, leaving 21 bases between them. CDR3 length: 16 residues. CDR3 loop: CASSPWTTPAMYEQYF. CDR3 coding DNA: TGTGCCAGCAGTCCCTGGACTACACCCGCGATGTACGAGCAGTACTTC.

This clonotype was picked up many times. This chain connects TRBV5-1 to TRBJ2-7; TRBD2 matches at 12 bases. V was clipped by 4 bases and J by 2 bases; unmatched bases: 4. Per germline, CDR1 SGHRS and CDR2 YFSETQ. CDR3 length: 15 amino acids. In DNA form, the CDR3 reads TGCGCCAGCAGCCAGACTAGCGGGAGAGCCTACGAGCAGTACTTC. This translates into CASSQTSGRAYEQYF. Full variable domain (missing parts from reference TRBV5-1 and TRBJ2-7): KAGVTQTPRYLIKTRGQQVTLSCSPISGHRSVSWYQQTPGQGLQFLFEYFSETQRNKGNFPGRFSGRQFSNSRSEMNVSTLELGDSALYLCASSQTSGRAYEQYFGPGTRLTVT.

This clonotype has at least ten counts. The chain combines TRBV28 with TRBJ2-4; D is unresolved. V lost 8 bases and J lost 1, with 9 bases in between. The CDR3 runs to 13 residues. CDR1 and CDR2 (germline): MDHEN, SYDVKM. The CDR3, as DNA: TGTGCCAGCGAGGACGGGGCCAAAAACATTCAGTACTTC. This sequence encodes CASEDGAKNIQYF. The full variable domain, rest sourced from reference TRBV28 and TRBJ2-4, is DVKVTQSSRYLVKRTGEKVFLECVQDMDHENMFWYRQDPGLGLRLIYFSYDVKMKEKGDIPEGYSVSREKKERFSLILESASTNQTSMYLCASEDGAKNIQYFGAGTRLSVL.

This clonotype was recorded many times. The chain is built from TRBV30 and TRBJ2-4; D may be TRBD2 (5 bases). CDR3 length: 18 amino acids. The V and J ends lost 3 bases and 1 base respectively, with 22 bases between them. CDR1 and CDR2 from the germline V gene are GTSNPN and SVGIG (reference sequence). Here the CDR3 DNA reads TGTGCCTGGAGGGACCCCCAAATACGCTCGGGGGCCAAAAACATTCAGTACTTC. It encodes CAWRDPQIRSGAKNIQYF.

This rearrangement joins TRBV6-2 or TRBV6-3 to TRBJ2-5; D could derive from TRBD1 or TRBD2 (5 bases each). CDR3 length: 14 residues. The germline V gene has CDR1 MNHEY and CDR2 SVGEGT. Trimming left V 4 bases short and J 0 bases short, with 9 bases between. The CDR3 is CASSWDADQETQYF. CDR3 DNA sequence: TGTGCCAGCAGTTGGGACGCGGACCAAGAGACCCAGTACTTC.

The table lists this clonotype with many counts. The chain couples TRBV6-2 or TRBV6-3 to TRBJ2-2; 15 bases match TRBD2. CDR3 length: 18 amino acids. J gave up 5 bases and V 4 bases, and 8 bases lay outside the gene matches. Germline assignment: CDR1 MNHEY and CDR2 SVGEGT. DNA of the CDR3: TGTGCCAGCAGTTCTCCGGGACTAGCGGGAGGAACGACCGGGGAGCTGTTTTTT. This sequence encodes CASSSPGLAGGTTGELFF.